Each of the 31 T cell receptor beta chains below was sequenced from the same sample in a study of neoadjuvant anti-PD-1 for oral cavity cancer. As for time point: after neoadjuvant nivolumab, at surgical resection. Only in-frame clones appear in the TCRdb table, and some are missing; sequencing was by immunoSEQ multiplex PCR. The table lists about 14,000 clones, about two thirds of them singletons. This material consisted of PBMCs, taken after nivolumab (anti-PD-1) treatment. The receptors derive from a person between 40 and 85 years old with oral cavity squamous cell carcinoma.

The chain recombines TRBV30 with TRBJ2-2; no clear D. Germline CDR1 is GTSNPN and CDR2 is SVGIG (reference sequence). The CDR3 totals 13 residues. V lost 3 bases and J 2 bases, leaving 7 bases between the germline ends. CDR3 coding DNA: TGTGCCTGGAGCCACGGAAACACCGGGGAGCTGTTTTTT. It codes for CAWSHGNTGELFF. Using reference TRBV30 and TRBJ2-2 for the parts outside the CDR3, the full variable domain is SQTIHQWPATLVQPVGSPLSLECTVEGTSNPNLYWYRQAAGRGLQLLFYSVGIGQISSEVPQNLSASRPQDRQFILSSKKLLLSDSGFYLCAWSHGNTGELFFGEGSRLTVL.

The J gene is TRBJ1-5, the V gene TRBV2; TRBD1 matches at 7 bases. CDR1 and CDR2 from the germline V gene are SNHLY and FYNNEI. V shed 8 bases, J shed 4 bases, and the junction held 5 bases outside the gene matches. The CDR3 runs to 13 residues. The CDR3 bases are TGTGCCAGCGTGACAGGGCGGAATCAGCCCCAGCATTTT. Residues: CASVTGRNQPQHF.

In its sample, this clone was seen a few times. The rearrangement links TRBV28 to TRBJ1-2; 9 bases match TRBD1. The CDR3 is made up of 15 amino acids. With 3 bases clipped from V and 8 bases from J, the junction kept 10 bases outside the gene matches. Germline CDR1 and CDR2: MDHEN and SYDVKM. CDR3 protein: CASSFRTGQGLGYTF. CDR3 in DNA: TGTGCCAGCAGTTTCAGGACAGGACAGGGGCTCGGCTACACCTTC.

The CDR3 protein is CSAFRSTEAFF. CDR3 nucleotide sequence: TGCAGTGCCTTTCGGAGCACTGAAGCTTTCTTT. V gene TRBV20-1 combines with J gene TRBJ1-1; D is unresolved. Per germline, CDR1 DFQATT and CDR2 SNEGSKA (reference sequence). The CDR3 runs to 11 residues. The V and J ends lost 6 bases and 4 bases respectively, with 9 bases between them.

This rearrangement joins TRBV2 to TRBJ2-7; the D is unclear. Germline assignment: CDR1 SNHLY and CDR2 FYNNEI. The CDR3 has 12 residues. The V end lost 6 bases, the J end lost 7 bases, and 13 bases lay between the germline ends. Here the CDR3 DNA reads TGTGCCAGCAGATTGGAATCGCGGGAGCAGTACTTC. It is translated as CASRLESREQYF.

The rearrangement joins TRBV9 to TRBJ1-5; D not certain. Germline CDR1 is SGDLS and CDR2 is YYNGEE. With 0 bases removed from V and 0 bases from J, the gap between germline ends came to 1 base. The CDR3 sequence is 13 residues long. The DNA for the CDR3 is TGTGCCAGCAGCGTAGGTAGCAATCAGCCCCAGCATTTT. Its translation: CASSVGSNQPQHF.

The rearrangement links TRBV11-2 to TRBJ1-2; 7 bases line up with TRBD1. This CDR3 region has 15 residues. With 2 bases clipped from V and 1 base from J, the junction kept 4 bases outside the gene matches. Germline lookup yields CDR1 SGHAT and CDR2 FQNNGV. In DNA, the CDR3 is TGTGCCAGCAGCTTAACAGGGGACCTTAACTATGGCTACACCTTC. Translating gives CASSLTGDLNYGYTF.

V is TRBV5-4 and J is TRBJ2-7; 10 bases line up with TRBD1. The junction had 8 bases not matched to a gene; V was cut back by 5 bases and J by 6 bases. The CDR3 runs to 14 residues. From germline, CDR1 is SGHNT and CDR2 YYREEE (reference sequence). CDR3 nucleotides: TGTGCCAGCAGGGCCGGGACAGGGGAGGTCGAGCAGTACTTC. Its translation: CASRAGTGEVEQYF.

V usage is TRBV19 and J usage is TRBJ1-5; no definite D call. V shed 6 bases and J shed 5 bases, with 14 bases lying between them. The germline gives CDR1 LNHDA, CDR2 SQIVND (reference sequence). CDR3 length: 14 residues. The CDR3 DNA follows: TGTGCCAGTAGCTCGACATCGTTGTATCAGCCCCAGCATTTT. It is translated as CASSSTSLYQPQHF.

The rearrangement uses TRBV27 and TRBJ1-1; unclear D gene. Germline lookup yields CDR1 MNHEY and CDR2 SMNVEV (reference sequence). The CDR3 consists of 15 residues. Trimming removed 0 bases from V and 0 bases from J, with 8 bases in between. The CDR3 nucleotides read TGTGCCAGCAGTTTATCTTTTGGATTGAACACTGAAGCTTTCTTT. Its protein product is CASSLSFGLNTEAFF.

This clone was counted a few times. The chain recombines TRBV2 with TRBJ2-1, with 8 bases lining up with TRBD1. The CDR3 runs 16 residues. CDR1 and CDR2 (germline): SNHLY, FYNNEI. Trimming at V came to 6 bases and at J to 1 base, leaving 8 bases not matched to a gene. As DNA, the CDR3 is TGTGCCAGCAGCGCTACTGACAGGGGATCCTACAATGAGCAGTTCTTC. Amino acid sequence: CASSATDRGSYNEQFF. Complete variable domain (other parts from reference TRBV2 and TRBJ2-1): EPEVTQTPSHQVTQMGQEVILRCVPISNHLYFYWYRQILGQKVEFLVSFYNNEISEKSEIFDDQFSVERPDGSNFTLKIRSTKLEDSAMYFCASSATDRGSYNEQFFGPGTRLTVL.

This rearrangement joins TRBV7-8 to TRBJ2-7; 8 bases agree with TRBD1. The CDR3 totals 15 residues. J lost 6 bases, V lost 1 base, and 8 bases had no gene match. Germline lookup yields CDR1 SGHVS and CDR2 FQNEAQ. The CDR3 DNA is TGTGCCAGCAGCTTAGGGGGGACAGGAAATCGCGAGCAGTACTTC. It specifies CASSLGGTGNREQYF.

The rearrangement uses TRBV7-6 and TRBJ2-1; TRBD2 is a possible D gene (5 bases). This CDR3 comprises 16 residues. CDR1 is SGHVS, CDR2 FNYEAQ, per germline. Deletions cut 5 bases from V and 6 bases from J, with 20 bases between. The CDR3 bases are TGTGCCAGCAGCCGTTTGAGCGGTGAGGCCTTCAATGAGCAGTTCTTC. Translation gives CASSRLSGEAFNEQFF.

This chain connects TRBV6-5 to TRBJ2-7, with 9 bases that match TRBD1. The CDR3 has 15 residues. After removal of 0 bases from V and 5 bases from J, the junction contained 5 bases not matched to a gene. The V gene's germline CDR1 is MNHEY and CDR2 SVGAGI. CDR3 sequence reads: CASSYSSTGGNEQYF. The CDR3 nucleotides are TGTGCCAGCAGTTACTCGTCGACAGGGGGGAACGAGCAGTACTTC.

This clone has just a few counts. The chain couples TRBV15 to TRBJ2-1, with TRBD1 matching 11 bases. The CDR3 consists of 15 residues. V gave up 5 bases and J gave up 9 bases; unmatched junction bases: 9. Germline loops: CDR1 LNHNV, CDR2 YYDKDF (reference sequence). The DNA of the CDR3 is TGTGCCACCAGCTTGCGGGACAGGGGGACAGGTGAGCAGTTCTTC. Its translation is CATSLRDRGTGEQFF.

The CDR3 bases are TGCAGCTCCGCCGGGACTCCTGCGAACACCGGGGAGCTGTTTTTT. Translating gives CSSAGTPANTGELFF. The chain recombines TRBV29-1 with TRBJ2-2; possibly TRBD2 for D (6 bases). Germline assignment: CDR1 SQVTM and CDR2 ANQGSEA. The CDR3 sequence is 15 residues long. The germline V and J ends were trimmed by 8 bases and 0 bases, with 16 bases remaining between them.

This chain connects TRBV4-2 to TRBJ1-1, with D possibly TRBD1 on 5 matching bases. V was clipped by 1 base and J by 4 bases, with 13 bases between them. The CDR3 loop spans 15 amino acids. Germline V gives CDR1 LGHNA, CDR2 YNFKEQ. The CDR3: CASSQVVDSRTEAFF. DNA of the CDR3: TGTGCCAGCAGCCAAGTAGTCGACAGCCGCACTGAAGCTTTCTTT.

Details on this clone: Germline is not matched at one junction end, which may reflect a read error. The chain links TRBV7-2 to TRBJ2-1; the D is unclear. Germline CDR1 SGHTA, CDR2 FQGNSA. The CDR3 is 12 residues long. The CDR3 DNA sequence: TGTGCCAGCGGACCCTACCGGGCCTCTGAAATCTTC. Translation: CASGPYRASEIF.

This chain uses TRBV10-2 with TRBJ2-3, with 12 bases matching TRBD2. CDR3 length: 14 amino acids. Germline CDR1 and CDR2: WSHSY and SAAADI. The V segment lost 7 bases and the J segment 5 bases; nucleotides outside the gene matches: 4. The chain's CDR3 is CASTPTSGRDTQYF. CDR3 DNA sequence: TGCGCCAGCACCCCGACTAGCGGGAGAGATACGCAGTATTTT.

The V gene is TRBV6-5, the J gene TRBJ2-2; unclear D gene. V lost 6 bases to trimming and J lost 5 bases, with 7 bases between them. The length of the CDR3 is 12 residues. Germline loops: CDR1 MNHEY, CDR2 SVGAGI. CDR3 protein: CASRSRTGELFF. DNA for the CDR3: TGTGCCAGCAGGAGCCGGACCGGGGAGCTGTTTTTT.

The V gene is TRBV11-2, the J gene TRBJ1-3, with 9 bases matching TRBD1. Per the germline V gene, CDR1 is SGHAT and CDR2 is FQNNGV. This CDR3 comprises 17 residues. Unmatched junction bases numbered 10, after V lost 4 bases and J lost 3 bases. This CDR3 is CASSYNTGGAFGNTIYF. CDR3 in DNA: TGTGCCAGCAGCTACAACACAGGGGGCGCGTTTGGAAACACCATATATTTT.

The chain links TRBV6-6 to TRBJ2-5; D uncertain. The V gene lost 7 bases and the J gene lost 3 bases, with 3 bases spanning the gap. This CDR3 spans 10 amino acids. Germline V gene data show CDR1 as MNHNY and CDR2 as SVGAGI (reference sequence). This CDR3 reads CASKEETQYF. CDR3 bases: TGTGCCAGCAAGGAAGAGACCCAGTACTTC.

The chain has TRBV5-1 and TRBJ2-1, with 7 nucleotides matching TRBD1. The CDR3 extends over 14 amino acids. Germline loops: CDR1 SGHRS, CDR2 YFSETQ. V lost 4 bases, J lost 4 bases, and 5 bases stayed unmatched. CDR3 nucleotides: TGCGCCAGCAGCGTTGAACAGGGGTACAATGAGCAGTTCTTC. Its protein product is CASSVEQGYNEQFF.

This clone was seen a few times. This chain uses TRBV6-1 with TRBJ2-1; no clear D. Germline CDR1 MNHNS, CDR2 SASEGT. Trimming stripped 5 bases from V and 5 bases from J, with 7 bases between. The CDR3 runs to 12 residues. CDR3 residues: CASSPRNNEQFF. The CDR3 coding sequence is TGTGCCAGCAGTCCCCGCAACAATGAGCAGTTCTTC.

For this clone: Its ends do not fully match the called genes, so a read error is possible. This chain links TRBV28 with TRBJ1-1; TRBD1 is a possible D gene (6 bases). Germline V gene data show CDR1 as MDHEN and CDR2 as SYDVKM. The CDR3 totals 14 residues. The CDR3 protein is CASGRGQRNAEAFF. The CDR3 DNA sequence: TGTGCCAGCGGACGTGGACAGAGGAACGCTGAAGCTTTCTTT.

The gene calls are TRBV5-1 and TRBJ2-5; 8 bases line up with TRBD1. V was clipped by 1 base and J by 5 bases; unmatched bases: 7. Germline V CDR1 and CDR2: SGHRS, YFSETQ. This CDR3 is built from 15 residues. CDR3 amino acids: CASSLRAGGRETQYF. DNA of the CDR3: TGCGCCAGCAGCTTGAGGGCAGGGGGCCGGGAGACCCAGTACTTC.

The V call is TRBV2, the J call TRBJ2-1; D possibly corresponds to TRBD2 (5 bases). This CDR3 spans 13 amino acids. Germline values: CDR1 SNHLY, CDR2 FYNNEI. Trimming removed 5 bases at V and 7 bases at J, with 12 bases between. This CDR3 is CASSRAGGNEQFF. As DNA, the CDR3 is TGTGCCAGCAGTCGGGCTGGCGGGAATGAGCAGTTCTTC.

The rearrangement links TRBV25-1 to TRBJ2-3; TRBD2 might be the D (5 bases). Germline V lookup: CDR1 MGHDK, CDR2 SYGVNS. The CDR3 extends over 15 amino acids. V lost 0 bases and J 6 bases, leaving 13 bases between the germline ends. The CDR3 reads CASSEYPSRRDTQYF. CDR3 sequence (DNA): TGTGCCAGCAGTGAATACCCCTCAAGGAGGGATACGCAGTATTTT.

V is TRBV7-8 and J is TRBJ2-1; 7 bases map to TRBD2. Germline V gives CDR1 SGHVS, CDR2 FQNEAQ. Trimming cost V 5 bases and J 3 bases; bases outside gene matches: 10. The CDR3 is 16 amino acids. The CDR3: CASSNGGGGGYNEQFF. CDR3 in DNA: TGTGCCAGCAGCAACGGGGGAGGCGGGGGCTACAATGAGCAGTTCTTC.

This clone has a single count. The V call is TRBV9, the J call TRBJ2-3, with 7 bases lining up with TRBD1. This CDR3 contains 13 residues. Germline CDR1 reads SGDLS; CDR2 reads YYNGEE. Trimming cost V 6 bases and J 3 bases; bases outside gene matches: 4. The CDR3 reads CASTDRVTDTQYF. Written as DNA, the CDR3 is TGTGCCAGCACCGACAGGGTTACAGATACGCAGTATTTT. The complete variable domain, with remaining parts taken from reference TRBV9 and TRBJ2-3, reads DSGVTQTPKHLITATGQRVTLRCSPRSGDLSVYWYQQSLDQGLQFLIQYYNGEERAKGNILERFSAQQFPDLHSELNLSSLELGDSALYFCASTDRVTDTQYFGPGTRLTVL.

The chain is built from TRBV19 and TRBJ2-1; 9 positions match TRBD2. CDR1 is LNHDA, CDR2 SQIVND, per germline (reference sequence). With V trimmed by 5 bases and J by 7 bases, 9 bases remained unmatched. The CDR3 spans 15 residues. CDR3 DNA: TGTGCCAGTAGTCGTACCGGGACTAGCCCGAATGAGCAGTTCTTC. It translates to CASSRTGTSPNEQFF. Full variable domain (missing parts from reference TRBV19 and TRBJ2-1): DGGITQSPKYLFRKEGQNVTLSCEQNLNHDAMYWYRQDPGQGLRLIYYSQIVNDFQKGDIAEGYSVSREKKESFPLTVTSAQKNPTAFYLCASSRTGTSPNEQFFGPGTRLTVL.